This T cell receptor (beta chain) was recorded in a study of T cells after yellow fever vaccination. Study results and caveats: Abundant bulk-derived clonotypes could contaminate FACS-sorted repertoires. Subsequent booster samples again held most clones from primary vaccination (96% CD4, nearly 90% CD8).

TCRdb passed the 5' RACE reads through MiXCR, listing each CDR3 protein once. The table shows 300,000 to 450,000 distinct CDR3 sequences, with 6.2% occurring only once. Turning to this clonotype: Antigen unknown.

The ends lost 4 bases at V and 2 bases at J; junction bases unmatched: 6. The CDR3 is 17 residues long. Germline values: CDR1 SGHRS, CDR2 YFSETQ. This material consisted of PBMCs, taken 5 days after the yellow fever booster vaccination. The clonotype was recovered from a man younger than 40 who received the YFV17D yellow fever vaccine. This chain links TRBV5-1 with TRBJ2-7, with 16 bases identical to TRBD2. Here the CDR3 reads CASSPGLAGGVAYEQYF. CDR3 sequence (DNA): TGCGCCAGCAGCCCGGGACTAGCGGGAGGGGTAGCCTACGAGCAGTACTTC.